This T cell receptor beta chain was recorded in a study of cytomegalovirus exposure and HLA in healthy donors. Across the whole study: When 398 donors were genotyped, roughly 82% of them were found to fall in the Caucasian-associated ancestry cluster.

Overall study results and limits: Rarity held for most TCR sequences, but there were some public TCRs that occurred in many donors.

This CDR3 comprises 13 residues. The V end lost 4 bases, the J end lost 5 bases, and 12 bases lay between the germline ends. CDR1 and CDR2 from the germline V gene are SGDLS and YYNGEE. Notes on this clone: What it recognizes is unknown.

The PCR was carried out with 60 Vbeta primers and 13 Jbeta primers. Assay: immunoSEQ multiplex PCR; the TCRdb copy retains only in-frame clones and omits some. Of about 160,000 clones listed, 79% are singletons. The gene calls are TRBV9 and TRBJ1-1, with D possibly matching TRBD1 (5 bases). The specimen sequenced was PBMCs. This sequence was found in a man between 50 and 59 years old in good health and CMV-seropositive. CDR3 region: CASSWGGGTEAFF. The CDR3, as DNA: TGTGCCAGCAGCTGGGGTGGGGGGACTGAAGCTTTCTTT.